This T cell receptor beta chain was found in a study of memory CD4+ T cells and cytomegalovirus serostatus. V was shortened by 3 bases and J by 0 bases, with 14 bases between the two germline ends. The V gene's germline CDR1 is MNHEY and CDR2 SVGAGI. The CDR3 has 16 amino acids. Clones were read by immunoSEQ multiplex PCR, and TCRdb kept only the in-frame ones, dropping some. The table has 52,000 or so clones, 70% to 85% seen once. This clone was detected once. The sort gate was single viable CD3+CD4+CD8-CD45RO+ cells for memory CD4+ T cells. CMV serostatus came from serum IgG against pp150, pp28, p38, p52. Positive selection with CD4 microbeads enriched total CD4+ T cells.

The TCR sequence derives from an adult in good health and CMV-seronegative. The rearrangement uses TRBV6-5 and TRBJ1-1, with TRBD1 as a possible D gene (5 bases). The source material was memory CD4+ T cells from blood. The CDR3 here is CASSYHPGRLNTEAFF. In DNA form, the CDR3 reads TGTGCCAGCAGTTATCACCCGGGACGGCTGAACACTGAAGCTTTCTTT.